This is a list of T cell receptor beta chains from one sample in a study of T-cell reconstitution after alpha-beta-depleted transplantation in children. Via MiXCR, TCRdb re-called the PCR reads, giving one row per CDR3 protein. The sample includes around 450,000 distinct CDR3 sequences, around two fifths of them seen just once. This sample comprised PBMCs, obtained before TCRalphabeta/CD19-depleted stem cell transplant. The receptors were sampled from a girl aged 2-15 years with aplastic anemia, due to receive a stem cell transplant. Both conserved end residues are part of each CDR3. D genes are given only for firm matches. The listing skips clone size in some rows; elsewhere it reads once, few, many or a size class.

abundance	d_gene	v_gene	j_gene	CDR3nt	CDR3aa
many	-	TRBV3-1	TRBJ1-2	TGTGCCAGCAGCCAAGAACAGGCGGCAGGGTCCTATGGCTACACCTTC	CASSQEQAAGSYGYTF
many	-	TRBV29-1	TRBJ2-1	TGCAGCGTTAACGTCGTCTTGTCAAATGAGCAGTTCTTC	CSVNVVLSNEQFF
-	TRBD2	TRBV20-1	TRBJ2-3	TGCAGTGCTGTTCCGGGACTAGCGGCACACGATACGCAGTATTTT	CSAVPGLAAHDTQYF
-	-	TRBV7-8	TRBJ2-3	TGTGCCAGCAGCTTGTCTGTAGATACGCAGTATTTT	CASSLSVDTQYF
-	TRBD1	TRBV18	TRBJ1-1	TGTGCCAGCTCACCGGACAGGGTGGACACTGAAGCTTTCTTT	CASSPDRVDTEAFF
-	-	TRBV5-1	TRBJ2-1	TGCGCCAGCAGCTCCGGGTCCCTCAATGAGCAGTTCTTC	CASSSGSLNEQFF
-	TRBD2	TRBV4-2	TRBJ2-3	TGTGCCAGCAGCCGACTAGCGGGAGGGCCTAGCAGAGATACGCAGTATTTT	CASSRLAGGPSRDTQYF
-	TRBD1	TRBV12-3/TRBV12-4	TRBJ2-7	TGTGCCAGCAGTACCTGGACAGGCTGCCACGAGCAGTACTTC	CASSTWTGCHEQYF
-	TRBD1	TRBV6-1	TRBJ1-6	TGTGCCAGCAGTATAACACCGGGACAGGGCCGGAATTCACCCCTCCACTTT	CASSITPGQGRNSPLHF
many	-	TRBV7-8	TRBJ2-7	TGTGCCAGCAGCCCCCGCGACTTCCTAGGCTACGAGCAGTACTTC	CASSPRDFLGYEQYF
-	-	TRBV2	TRBJ1-1	TGTGCCAGCAGTGTCAGGGGCGGGGGCACTGAAGCTTTCTTT	CASSVRGGGTEAFF
many	TRBD2	TRBV20-1	TRBJ2-1	TGCAGTGCAGGACTAGTGGGTGAGCAGTTCTTC	CSAGLVGEQFF
-	TRBD1	TRBV28	TRBJ2-7	TGTGCCAGCAGTTTTCCAGGGGGTGACTACGAGCAGTACTTC	CASSFPGGDYEQYF
many	TRBD2	TRBV27	TRBJ2-1	TGTGCCAGCAGTTGGTTAGCGGGAGGGCCTAAAAATGAGCAGTTCTTC	CASSWLAGGPKNEQFF